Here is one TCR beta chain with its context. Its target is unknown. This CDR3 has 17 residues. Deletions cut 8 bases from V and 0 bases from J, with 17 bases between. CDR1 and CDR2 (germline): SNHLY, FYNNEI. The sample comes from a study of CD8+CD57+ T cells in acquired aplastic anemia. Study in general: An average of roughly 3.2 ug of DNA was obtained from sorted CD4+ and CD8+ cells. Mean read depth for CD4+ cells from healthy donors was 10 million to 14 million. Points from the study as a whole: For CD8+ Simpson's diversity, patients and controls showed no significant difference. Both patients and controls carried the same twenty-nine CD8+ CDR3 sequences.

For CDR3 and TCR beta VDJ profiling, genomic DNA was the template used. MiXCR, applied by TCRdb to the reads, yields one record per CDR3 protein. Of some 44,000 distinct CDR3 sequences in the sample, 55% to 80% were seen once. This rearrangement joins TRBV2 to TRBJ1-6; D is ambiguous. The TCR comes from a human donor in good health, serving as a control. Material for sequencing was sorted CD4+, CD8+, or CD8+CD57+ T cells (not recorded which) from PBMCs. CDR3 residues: CASANTGSSSYNSPLHF. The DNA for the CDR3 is TGTGCCAGCGCAAACACGGGATCGAGCTCCTATAATTCACCCCTCCACTTT.